This TCR beta chain was sequenced for a study of shared clonotypes between healthy human individuals. Only in-frame clones appear in the TCRdb table, and some are missing; sequencing was by immunoSEQ multiplex PCR. This sample has 1 million to 1.2 million clones, with roughly 80% found just once. Germline CDR1 SGHRS, CDR2 YFSETQ. V gave up 7 bases and J gave up 5 bases, with 21 bases separating them. The CDR3 is 15 amino acids. Every contributor of samples was a Caucasian grown-up residing in Nashville, Tennessee. Source material: memory CD4+ T cells from PBMCs. Subset in this sample: CD45RA-negative fraction. The gene calls are TRBV5-1 and TRBJ2-5; maybe TRBD1 (5 bases). This clonotype was sampled from a man aged 18 to 29 in good health. Some clones in this sample may be carry-over from other donors' samples. The CDR3 DNA reads TGCGCCAGCGTGGCGGCAGGGTCCTCAGGGGAGACCCAGTACTTC. This codes for CASVAAGSSGETQYF.